Following are 15 T cell receptor beta chains from one sample sequenced in a study of blood T cells in healthy people across ages. Through a sample-barcoded 5' primer and a J-beta primer mix, a second PCR was run for roughly 6 to 11 cycles. MiXCR, applied by TCRdb to the 5' RACE reads, yields one record per CDR3 protein. The profile shows more than 650,000 distinct CDR3 sequences, about 24% of them singletons. The specimen was blood. Receptors originate from a man aged 70 or older in good health.

The chain recombines TRBV9 with TRBJ2-1, with TRBD2 matching over 11 bases. The germline V gene encodes CDR1 SGDLS and CDR2 YYNGEE. This CDR3 region has 16 residues. The ends lost 4 bases at V and 4 bases at J; junction bases unmatched: 7. The CDR3 loop is CASSPIAGGLYNEQFF. The CDR3 nucleotides are TGTGCCAGCAGCCCGATAGCGGGGGGGCTTTACAATGAGCAGTTCTTC.

Only a few counts were recorded for this clonotype. The chain uses TRBV5-1 and TRBJ2-5; D call uncertain. The last part of the DNA fits TRBJ2-1 better; the J call may be wrong. Germline lookup yields CDR1 SGHRS and CDR2 YFSETQ. This CDR3 has 13 residues. In DNA, the CDR3 is TGCGCCAGCAGCTTCCACGAGTCGGGTGAGCAGTTCTTC. Protein sequence: CASSFHESGEQFF.

This clonotype was seen a handful of times. V and J are TRBV5-1 and TRBJ2-1; 12 bases are a match to TRBD2. The length of the CDR3 is 16 residues. V was clipped by 3 bases and J by 8 bases; unmatched bases: 9. Germline values: CDR1 SGHRS, CDR2 YFSETQ. The CDR3 spells CASSSLSSGRADEQFF. In nucleotides, the CDR3 is TGCGCCAGCAGCTCCCTCTCTAGCGGGAGGGCCGATGAGCAGTTCTTC.

V gene TRBV6-5 combines with J gene TRBJ2-7, with 8 bases aligning to TRBD1. CDR3 length: 12 residues. V lost 6 bases, J lost 8 bases, and 6 bases stayed unmatched. The V gene's germline CDR1 is MNHEY and CDR2 SVGAGI. In DNA form, the CDR3 reads TGTGCCAGCAGACCCAGGGGGCCTCAGCAGTACTTC. Its protein product is CASRPRGPQQYF.

This clonotype was counted between two and nine times. The chain combines TRBV11-2 with TRBJ1-1; D unresolved. The germline V and J ends were trimmed by 1 base and 5 bases, with 8 bases remaining between them. The CDR3 has 13 residues. CDR1 is SGHAT, CDR2 FQNNGV, per germline. CDR3 protein: CASSLGRWTEAFF. The CDR3 region has the DNA TGTGCCAGCAGCTTAGGGCGGTGGACTGAAGCTTTCTTT.

In the case of this clonotype: A much larger clone differs from this one at a single base, so this may be a read error. The rearrangement links TRBV5-1 to TRBJ2-1; D is undetermined. CDR3 length: 12 amino acids. Germline V gene lookup returns CDR1 SGHRS and CDR2 YFSETQ. Trimming left V 4 bases short and J 11 bases short, with 13 bases between. The CDR3 DNA follows: TGCGCCAGCAGCCTAACTACTGATAAGCAGTTCTTC. Amino acids: CASSLTTDKQFF.

The chain joins TRBV20-1 to TRBJ2-3; tentatively, D is TRBD1 or TRBD2 (7 bases each). The CDR3 is 16 amino acids. The ends were cut back, 6 bases at V and 2 bases at J, with 21 bases in the middle. Germline CDR1 and CDR2: DFQATT and SNEGSKA (reference sequence). CDR3: CSAPSFRGGNTDTQYF. CDR3 bases: TGCAGTGCCCCGAGCTTCAGGGGGGGTAACACAGATACGCAGTATTTT.

This chain joins TRBV6-5 and TRBJ1-2; 10 nucleotides align to TRBD1. This CDR3 is built from 15 residues. The germline V gene has CDR1 MNHEY and CDR2 SVGAGI. With V trimmed by 3 bases and J by 8 bases, 9 bases remained unmatched. The CDR3 DNA reads TGTGCCAGCAGTTATAGGGGACAGGGGAAAAGCGGCTACACCTTC. Protein: CASSYRGQGKSGYTF.

The DNA of the CDR3 is TGTGCCAGCAGTGAACCCCAGGCGAGGGAGACCCAGTACTTC. It yields the protein CASSEPQARETQYF. The chain recombines TRBV6-1 with TRBJ2-5; no reliable D call. CDR1 MNHNS and CDR2 SASEGT come from the germline V gene. The CDR3 sequence is 14 residues long. Deletions cut 2 bases from V and 5 bases from J, with 12 bases between.

This chain links TRBV11-3 with TRBJ2-3; D is undetermined. Germline CDR1 and CDR2: SGHNT and YENEEA. V was cut by 5 bases and J by 2 bases, with 14 bases left in between. The CDR3 has 15 amino acids. DNA for the CDR3: TGTGCCAGCAGCCTCCGTCCTGGTAACACAGATACGCAGTATTTT. Translated, it gives CASSLRPGNTDTQYF.

The chain couples TRBV7-8 to TRBJ1-5; the D gene is possibly TRBD1 (5 bases). V gave up 4 bases and J gave up 4 bases, with 11 bases separating them. The CDR3 totals 14 residues. CDR1 and CDR2 (germline): SGHVS, FQNEAQ. The CDR3 here is CASSSDSVNQPQHF. CDR3 DNA sequence: TGTGCCAGCAGCTCAGACAGCGTTAATCAGCCCCAGCATTTT.

The sample holds a few counts of this clonotype. The chain recombines TRBV3-1 with TRBJ2-3; the match to TRBD1 covers 7 bases. CDR3 length: 16 residues. Germline V gives CDR1 LGHDT, CDR2 YNNKEL (reference sequence). The junction had 10 bases not matched to a gene; V was cut back by 3 bases and J by 4 bases. In nucleotides, the CDR3 is TGTGCCAGCAGCCAGGCCCACAGGGGAGCTGCAGATACGCAGTATTTT. Amino acids: CASSQAHRGAADTQYF.

In this sample, this clonotype turned up a few times. CDR3 amino acids: CASSVGLSTDTQYF. The CDR3 DNA reads TGTGCCAGCAGTGTCGGCCTGAGTACAGATACGCAGTATTTT. V gene TRBV2 combines with J gene TRBJ2-3, with D uncertain. Germline CDR1 is SNHLY and CDR2 is FYNNEI. The CDR3 is 14 residues long. The V and J ends lost 4 bases and 3 bases respectively, with 11 bases between them.

This clonotype was picked up a small number of times. This chain joins TRBV7-4 and TRBJ1-5; D remains ambiguous. There are 15 residues in the CDR3. Germline assignment: CDR1 SGHVT and CDR2 SQSDAQ. V lost 1 base, J lost 0 bases, and 7 bases lay in between. Written as DNA, the CDR3 is TGTGCCAGCAGCTTAGTCGACTATAGCAATCAGCCCCAGCATTTT. This encodes CASSLVDYSNQPQHF.

The rearrangement links TRBV5-6 to TRBJ1-4; a possible D gene is TRBD1 (5 bases). Trimming removed 2 bases from V and 8 bases from J, with 13 bases in between. CDR3 length equals 14 residues. Per germline, CDR1 SGHDT and CDR2 YYEEEE. DNA of the CDR3: TGTGCCAGCAGCTTTTGGGGGATTGAGGAAAAACTGTTTTTT. It yields the protein CASSFWGIEEKLFF.